These 9 T cell receptor beta chains came from one sample sequenced in a study of blood T cell repertoires in COVID-19. Only in-frame clones appear in the TCRdb table, and some are missing; sequencing was by immunoSEQ multiplex PCR. Of roughly 55,000 clones listed, about four fifths are singletons. Sequences were obtained from peripheral blood. The receptor set was obtained from a woman aged 60-70 years with acute or convalescent COVID-19.

The rearrangement links TRBV6-4 to TRBJ1-2, with TRBD1 as a possible D gene (5 bases). V was cut by 6 bases and J by 8 bases, with 16 bases left in between. Germline values: CDR1 MRHNA, CDR2 SNTAGT. The CDR3 length is 13 residues. The CDR3 protein is CASSPGGSGGYTF. CDR3 nucleotide sequence: TGTGCCAGCAGCCCGGGGGGATCTGGAGGCTACACCTTC.

The chain joins TRBV19 to TRBJ2-2, with 7 bases aligning to TRBD2. The CDR3 runs 15 residues. Germline values: CDR1 LNHDA, CDR2 SQIVND (reference sequence). Unmatched junction bases numbered 7, after V lost 5 bases and J lost 4 bases. The CDR3 spells CASSEGLVSTGELFF. The CDR3 nucleotides are TGTGCCAGTAGTGAAGGACTAGTCAGCACCGGGGAGCTGTTTTTT.

The rearrangement links TRBV13 to TRBJ2-3; D may be TRBD2 (7 bases). The germline V gene encodes CDR1 PRHDT and CDR2 FYEKMQ (reference sequence). V lost 3 bases, J lost 3 bases, and 10 bases lay in between. The CDR3 runs to 14 residues. CDR3: CASSFRGGTDTQYF. The CDR3 DNA follows: TGTGCCAGCAGCTTTAGGGGGGGGACAGATACGCAGTATTTT.

The chain links TRBV7-3 to TRBJ2-5, with TRBD2 matching over 13 bases. The V gene's germline CDR1 is SGHTA and CDR2 FQGTGA. J lost 4 bases, V lost 5 bases, and 10 bases had no gene match. The CDR3 has 17 amino acids. The CDR3 reads CASSPTPLAGGLETQYF. The CDR3 DNA follows: TGTGCCAGCAGCCCCACCCCACTAGCGGGGGGGCTAGAGACCCAGTACTTC.

The chain couples TRBV7-2 to TRBJ2-5; D is perhaps TRBD1 (5 bases). The germline CDR1 and CDR2 sequences are SGHTA and FQGNSA. CDR3 length: 13 amino acids. Deletions cut 4 bases from V and 5 bases from J, with 11 bases between. The DNA of the CDR3 is TGTGCCAGCAGCTACACAGGTCCGGAGACCCAGTACTTC. As protein: CASSYTGPETQYF. The variable domain in full, with the rest retrieved from reference TRBV7-2 and TRBJ2-5, is GAGVSQSPSNKVTEKGKDVELRCDPISGHTALYWYRQSLGQGLEFLIYFQGNSAPDKSGLPSDRFSAERTGGSVSTLTIQRTQQEDSAVYLCASSYTGPETQYFGPGTRLLVL.

This clone was observed once. V is TRBV6-5 and J is TRBJ1-6; possibly TRBD1 for D (6 bases). The V gene lost 6 bases and the J gene lost 10 bases, with 16 bases spanning the gap. The CDR3 runs 14 residues. Germline CDR1 MNHEY, CDR2 SVGAGI. This CDR3 reads CASSQGGGWSPLHF. In nucleotides, the CDR3 is TGTGCCAGCAGCCAAGGGGGGGGGTGGTCACCCCTCCACTTT.

V usage is TRBV7-3 and J usage is TRBJ2-7, with 9 bases lining up with TRBD1. Germline V lookup: CDR1 SGHTA, CDR2 FQGTGA. The trim removed 1 base at V and 4 bases at J, leaving 2 bases unmatched. The CDR3 loop spans 14 amino acids. CDR3 protein: CASSLKGTGYEQYF. DNA of the CDR3: TGTGCCAGCAGCTTAAAAGGGACAGGGTACGAGCAGTACTTC.

With respect to this clone: Additional DNA sequences in this sample encode the identical CDR3. The chain couples TRBV2 to TRBJ2-7; 7 bases are shared with TRBD1. CDR1 and CDR2 (germline): SNHLY, FYNNEI. This CDR3 region has 12 residues. V gave up 8 bases and J gave up 3 bases; unmatched junction bases: 4. The CDR3 nucleotides read TGTGCCAGCCGTCGGGACAGCTACGAGCAGTACTTC. Translated, it gives CASRRDSYEQYF.

The chain uses TRBV10-3 and TRBJ1-1, with 9 bases lining up with TRBD1. Germline CDR1 ENHRY, CDR2 SYGVKD. Germline trimming cut 6 bases from V and 1 base from J; bases unmatched to any gene: 9. The CDR3 covers 16 residues. The CDR3 protein is CAIRENTDRGNTEAFF. CDR3 nucleotide sequence: TGTGCCATCAGGGAAAACACGGACAGGGGGAACACTGAAGCTTTCTTT.